The 26 T cell receptor beta chains in this list originate from one sample, sequenced in a study of cytomegalovirus exposure and HLA in healthy donors. Vbeta (60) and Jbeta (13) primers were used in the PCR. Libraries were prepared by immunoSEQ multiplex PCR; TCRdb keeps only in-frame clonotypes and omits some of them. The sample has 65,000 to 90,000 clones; 86% are singletons. Material: PBMCs. The source of these receptors is a woman aged 30 to 39 in good health and CMV-seronegative.

This chain joins TRBV2 and TRBJ2-7, with 11 bases identical to TRBD2. CDR3 length: 14 amino acids. Trimming removed 6 bases from V and 0 bases from J; junction bases left unmatched: 1. The germline gives CDR1 SNHLY, CDR2 FYNNEI. DNA of the CDR3: TGTGCCAGCAGCACTAGCGGGGGCTCCTACGAGCAGTACTTC. It codes for CASSTSGGSYEQYF.

The rearrangement links TRBV29-1 to TRBJ2-5; 9 positions match TRBD1. Near its end, the DNA agrees better with TRBJ2-7, so the J call may be wrong. Germline assignment: CDR1 SQVTM and CDR2 ANQGSEA. The CDR3 has 15 amino acids. DNA of the CDR3: TGCAGCGTTGAATTGGGGGACAGGGCGACCTACGAGCAGTACTTC. This encodes CSVELGDRATYEQYF.

The chain's CDR3 is CASSPRRAGPDTQYF. CDR3 coding DNA: TGTGCCAGCAGCCCCCGCCGTGCGGGCCCAGATACGCAGTATTTT. V usage is TRBV27 and J usage is TRBJ2-3; weak D call: TRBD2 (5 bases). Per the germline V gene, CDR1 is MNHEY and CDR2 is SMNVEV (reference sequence). Trimming cost V 6 bases and J 4 bases, with 17 bases left between them. There are 15 residues in the CDR3.

The chain employs TRBV7-2 and TRBJ2-2; 10 bases are shared with TRBD1. The CDR3 length is 15 residues. Germline loops: CDR1 SGHTA, CDR2 FQGNSA. Trimming at V came to 8 bases and at J to 3 bases, leaving 6 bases not matched to a gene. CDR3 DNA sequence: TGTGCCAGCGAAATTGGACAGGGGGACACCGGGGAGCTGTTTTTT. Residues: CASEIGQGDTGELFF.

The CDR3 bases are TGTGCCACCAGCCCAGGGGGCCGGAATCAGCCCCAGCATTTT. Translation: CATSPGGRNQPQHF. The genes are TRBV15 and TRBJ1-5; the match to TRBD1 covers 8 bases. Germline CDR1 LNHNV, CDR2 YYDKDF (reference sequence). The CDR3 consists of 14 residues. The V gene end was trimmed by 5 bases and the J gene end by 4 bases; junction bases not matched to a gene: 4.

The chain carries TRBV7-6 and TRBJ2-5, with 11 nucleotides matching TRBD2. Germline V gene lookup returns CDR1 SGHVS and CDR2 FNYEAQ. The CDR3 length is 14 residues. J gave up 4 bases and V 5 bases, and 3 bases lay outside the gene matches. The CDR3 reads CASSVGLAGETQYF. For the CDR3, the DNA is TGTGCCAGCAGCGTAGGACTAGCGGGAGAGACCCAGTACTTC.

The chain carries TRBV7-9 and TRBJ2-1, with D unresolved. CDR3 length equals 14 residues. The V and J ends lost 0 bases and 2 bases respectively, with 5 bases between them. Per the germline V gene, CDR1 is SEHNR and CDR2 is FQNEAQ (reference sequence). This CDR3 reads CASSLAGPYNEQFF. In nucleotides, the CDR3 is TGTGCCAGCAGCTTAGCGGGCCCCTACAATGAGCAGTTCTTC.

The chain joins TRBV6-1 to TRBJ2-7; TRBD1 aligns across 7 bases. Looked up from germline, CDR1 is MNHNS and CDR2 is SASEGT. CDR3 length equals 16 residues. J lost 1 base, V lost 1 base, and 7 bases had no gene match. CDR3 in DNA: TGTGCCAGCAGTGAAGGCCCGGGACAGAATTCCTACGAGCAGTACTTC. It codes for CASSEGPGQNSYEQYF.

This clone is a singleton in its sample. The J gene is TRBJ2-7, the V gene TRBV5-6; 7 nucleotides agree with TRBD1. Germline V gene lookup returns CDR1 SGHDT and CDR2 YYEEEE. This CDR3 spans 15 amino acids. V shed 0 bases, J shed 5 bases, and the junction held 8 bases outside the gene matches. CDR3 coding DNA: TGTGCCAGCAGCTTGGTTGGCAGGGGGTTAAACGAGCAGTACTTC. This encodes CASSLVGRGLNEQYF.

V is TRBV4-1 and J is TRBJ2-7, with TRBD2 matching over 9 bases. J lost 4 bases, V lost 1 base, and 8 bases had no gene match. The germline gives CDR1 MGHRA, CDR2 YSYEKL. The CDR3 is 16 residues long. CDR3 sequence reads: CASSQGQGGRAYEQYF. The CDR3, as DNA: TGCGCCAGCAGCCAAGGCCAGGGCGGGAGGGCGTACGAGCAGTACTTC.

The genes are TRBV15 and TRBJ2-5; a weak D match, TRBD2 (5 bases). CDR1 and CDR2 from the germline V gene are LNHNV and YYDKDF (reference sequence). The CDR3 totals 14 residues. The V end was cut by 0 bases, the J end by 3 bases, with 8 bases between. The DNA for the CDR3 is TGTGCCACCAGCAGAGATTCGGGAAAAGAGACCCAGTACTTC. Translated, it gives CATSRDSGKETQYF.

As DNA, the CDR3 is TGTGCCAGCAGTTCTTTGTTGACAGATACGCAGTATTTT. Translation: CASSSLLTDTQYF. The V and J genes are TRBV28 and TRBJ2-3; no clear D. The CDR3 spans 13 residues. CDR1 is MDHEN and CDR2 is SYDVKM in the germline V gene. The V end lost 4 bases, the J end lost 3 bases, and 8 bases lay between the germline ends.

The chain is built from TRBV27 and TRBJ1-1, with 7 nucleotides matching TRBD1. V shed 9 bases and J 6 bases; nucleotides not matched to a gene: 16. Germline CDR1 is MNHEY and CDR2 is SMNVEV (reference sequence). This CDR3 comprises 15 residues. The CDR3 is CASRGTGAFPAEAFF. In nucleotides, the CDR3 is TGTGCCAGTCGTGGTACAGGGGCCTTTCCCGCTGAAGCTTTCTTT.

V usage is TRBV6-5 and J usage is TRBJ1-2; tentative D call: TRBD1 (6 bases). CDR1 and CDR2 (germline): MNHEY, SVGAGI. Trimming shortened V by 6 bases and J by 4 bases, and 18 bases separated the two germline ends. This CDR3 contains 15 residues. CDR3 nucleotides: TGTGCCAGCAGCACTACACCTGACAGGCTCTATGGCTACACCTTC. It is translated as CASSTTPDRLYGYTF.

The chain has TRBV4-2 and TRBJ1-2; D unresolved. CDR3 size: 15 residues. Germline-derived CDR1 and CDR2 are LGHNA and YNFKEQ. The V end lost 1 base, the J end lost 3 bases, and 12 bases lay between the germline ends. The CDR3 coding sequence is TGTGCCAGCAGCCAAGCATCGGGAAAGGACTATGGCTACACCTTC. Its protein product is CASSQASGKDYGYTF.

There are a few counts of this clone. V usage is TRBV6-6 and J usage is TRBJ1-1, with TRBD1 matching over 9 bases. The ends lost 6 bases at V and 5 bases at J; junction bases unmatched: 7. The CDR3 is 14 amino acids. The germline CDR1 and CDR2 sequences are MNHNY and SVGAGI (reference sequence). The CDR3: CASRSTGGRTEAFF. The CDR3 DNA reads TGTGCCAGCAGAAGTACAGGGGGCCGGACTGAAGCTTTCTTT.

The chain has TRBV5-1 and TRBJ2-3, with D unresolved. V was clipped by 5 bases and J by 0 bases, with 10 bases between them. This CDR3 has 14 amino acids. Per germline, CDR1 SGHRS and CDR2 YFSETQ. For the CDR3, the DNA is TGCGCCAGCAGGGGCCAGGCCAGCACAGATACGCAGTATTTT. It encodes CASRGQASTDTQYF.

This chain links TRBV5-4 with TRBJ2-3; D ambiguous. CDR3 length equals 13 residues. Germline V gene data show CDR1 as SGHNT and CDR2 as YYREEE (reference sequence). V shed 4 bases and J shed 0 bases, with 6 bases lying between them. CDR3 DNA sequence: TGTGCCAGCAGCCTGACTAGCACAGATACGCAGTATTTT. Its protein product is CASSLTSTDTQYF.

Details on this clone: Germline and junction disagree at one end, which may indicate a read error. The chain employs TRBV7-9 and TRBJ2-3, with a weak D call TRBD1 (5 bases). CDR3 length equals 14 residues. CDR1 is SEHNR, CDR2 FQNEAQ, per germline (reference sequence). The CDR3: CSSSPRQSTDTQYF. The DNA for the CDR3 is TGTTCCAGCAGCCCAAGACAGAGCACAGATACGCAGTATTTT. Full variable domain (remainder filled in from reference TRBV7-9 and TRBJ2-3): DTGVSQNPRHKITKRGQNVTFRCDPISEHNRLYWYRQTLGQGPEFLTYFQNEAQLEKSRLLSDRFSAERPKGSFSTLEIQRTEQGDSAMYLCSSSPRQSTDTQYFGPGTRLTVL.

The chain combines TRBV11-3 with TRBJ2-1; weak D call: TRBD2 (6 bases). V was pared by 4 bases and J by 0 bases, with 19 bases between. The CDR3 contains 18 residues. In germline, CDR1 is SGHNT, CDR2 YENEEA. The chain's CDR3 is CASSSSESGWSSYNEQFF. CDR3 bases: TGTGCCAGCAGCTCCTCTGAGAGCGGGTGGAGCTCCTACAATGAGCAGTTCTTC.

Concerning this clone itself: At one of its ends the junction is not consistent with the germline gene, which may arise from a read error. The V call is TRBV6-6, the J call TRBJ1-2, with a tentative D call TRBD1 (5 bases). The CDR3 contains 11 residues. Germline CDR1 MNHNY, CDR2 SVGAGI (reference sequence). The CDR3 nucleotides are TGTGCCAGCAGGACAGTCTATGGCTACCCCTTC. Translated, it gives CASRTVYGYPF.

The V call is TRBV30, the J call TRBJ2-1, with TRBD2 matching over 11 bases. The V segment lost 8 bases and the J segment 1 base; nucleotides outside the gene matches: 7. The CDR3 runs 15 residues. Germline assignment: CDR1 GTSNPN and CDR2 SVGIG (reference sequence). CDR3 nucleotides: TGTGCCACTACTAGCGGGAGTGAGTCCTACAATGAGCAGTTCTTC. Translated, it gives CATTSGSESYNEQFF.

V is TRBV29-1 and J is TRBJ1-3; 7 bases are a match to TRBD1. Germline V gene lookup returns CDR1 SQVTM and CDR2 ANQGSEA. V was pared by 4 bases and J by 2 bases, with 5 bases of the junction left unmatched. CDR3 length: 14 amino acids. The CDR3 protein is CSVAPDRAGNTIYF. The CDR3 region has the DNA TGCAGCGTTGCTCCTGACAGGGCTGGAAACACCATATATTTT.

The chain employs TRBV5-1 and TRBJ1-4, with 10 bases identical to TRBD1. The CDR3 has 15 amino acids. The V and J ends lost 4 bases and 8 bases, in that order; junction bases with no gene match: 8. Germline lookup yields CDR1 SGHRS and CDR2 YFSETQ. The CDR3 loop reads CASSLDRGLEEKLFF. CDR3 DNA sequence: TGCGCCAGCAGCCTCGACAGGGGGCTTGAGGAAAAACTGTTTTTT.

V usage is TRBV11-2 and J usage is TRBJ2-3, with 11 bases fitting TRBD2. With 0 bases clipped from V and 7 bases from J, the junction kept 6 bases outside the gene matches. CDR3 length: 16 residues. Germline CDR1 reads SGHAT; CDR2 reads FQNNGV. The CDR3 region has the DNA TGTGCCAGCAGCTTAGAGGGGCCTAGCGGGAGGAATACGCAGTATTTT. It codes for CASSLEGPSGRNTQYF.

The chain carries TRBV14 and TRBJ2-5; 7 nucleotides match TRBD1. The J call is in doubt because the DNA end fits TRBJ2-7 better. This CDR3 comprises 15 residues. From germline, CDR1 is SGHDN and CDR2 FVKESK. The CDR3 sequence: CASSQPGTASYEQYF. CDR3 in DNA: TGTGCCAGCAGCCAACCCGGGACAGCATCCTACGAGCAGTACTTC.